The TCR beta chain under discussion was sequenced for a study of beta chain features in type 1 diabetes. Study information: Sorted cells examined across all samples numbered 107,917,701.

Remarks on this clone: What it binds is not known. This sample also contains other DNA sequences that code for the same CDR3.

All of the isolated RNA was reverse transcribed, so expressed TCRB transcripts were sequenced. The method was immunoSEQ multiplex PCR; TCRdb's version includes in-frame clones alone and lacks a portion of them. The sample has hundreds of thousands of clones, approximately 70% seen once. Overall study results and limits: Equally in patients and controls, shorter templates might have been favored by PCR. Any role of HLA type in TCRB rearrangement remained unresolved here.

Cells sorted by CD45RO/CCR7/CD25/CD127/CD95/CD27 comprised CD4+ naive, central memory, regulatory and stem cell-like memory cells. The source of this sequence is a man between 25 and 39 years old in good health. Material for sequencing was naive CD4+ T cells from blood.

CDR3 protein: CAWSPPGNEQFF. CDR3 sequence (DNA): TGTGCCTGGAGTCCACCAGGCAATGAGCAGTTCTTC. The rearrangement joins TRBV30 to TRBJ2-1; D remains ambiguous. Per germline, CDR1 GTSNPN and CDR2 SVGIG (reference sequence). The V end was cut by 2 bases, the J end by 6 bases, with 8 bases between. CDR3 length: 12 residues.